The entry that follows covers one TCR beta chain sequence. The antigen remains unidentified. This sample is part of a study of CD4 T cells in relation to SARS-CoV-2 and coronaviruses. Study information: A couple of subjects were Hispanic; patients were under 10 males and a handful of females. Overall study results and limits: Crossreactivity was assessed only for spike protein, not other viral proteins. SARS-CoV-2-driven expansion was significantly weaker in crossreactive than monoreactive clones.

Profiled with immunoSEQ multiplex PCR; TCRdb holds only in-frame clones, not every one. The table has 30,000 to 40,000 clones, around 77% seen once. V was trimmed by 0 bases and J by 6 bases, leaving 15 bases between them. Germline V gives CDR1 SGDLS, CDR2 YYNGEE. The CDR3 is 16 residues long. Input material: memory CD4+ T cells from PBMCs, cultured in vitro. The origin of this receptor is an adult with COVID-19. The rearrangement uses TRBV9 and TRBJ2-2, with D perhaps being TRBD1 or TRBD2 (6 bases each). The CDR3 region is CASSVGGAGVPGELFF. The CDR3 region has the DNA TGTGCCAGCAGCGTAGGGGGGGCAGGGGTACCCGGGGAGCTGTTTTTT.